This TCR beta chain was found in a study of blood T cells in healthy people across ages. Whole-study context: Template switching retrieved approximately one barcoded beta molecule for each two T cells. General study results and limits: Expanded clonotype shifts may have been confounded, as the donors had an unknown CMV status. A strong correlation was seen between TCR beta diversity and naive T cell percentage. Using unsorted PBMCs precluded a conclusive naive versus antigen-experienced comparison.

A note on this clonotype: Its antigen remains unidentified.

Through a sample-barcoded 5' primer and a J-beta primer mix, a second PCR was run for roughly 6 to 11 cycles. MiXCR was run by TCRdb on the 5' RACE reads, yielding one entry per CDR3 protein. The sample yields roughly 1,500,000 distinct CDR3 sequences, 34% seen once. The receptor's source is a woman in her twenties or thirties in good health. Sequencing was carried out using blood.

CDR3 in DNA: TGTGCCAGCAGTTACGAGTTGGGCTCCTATAATTCACCCCTCCACTTT. Translating gives CASSYELGSYNSPLHF. This rearrangement joins TRBV12-3 or TRBV12-4 to TRBJ1-6; D is uncertain. There are 16 residues in the CDR3. The ends were cut back, 4 bases at V and 0 bases at J, with 10 bases in the middle.